A selection of T cell receptor beta chains follows, all from one sample in a study of vaccination effects on CD4 cells after COVID-19. TCRdb's copy holds only in-frame clones and misses some; the assay was immunoSEQ multiplex PCR. Seen here are about 24,000 clones, roughly four fifths observed once, and the top ten hold approximately 5.1%. No cognate antigen is known for these TCRs. The sample consisted of CD4+ T cells from PBMCs cultured with SARS-CoV-2 spike peptides, taken after COVID-19 vaccination. These receptors were collected from a human donor who received a COVID-19 vaccine. Some clones in this sample may be carry-over from other donors' samples. The CDR3 runs from the conserved cysteine through the conserved F or W. D genes are given only for firm matches. Rows may omit the clone size; those that give it use once, few, many or a size class.

CDR3aa,CDR3nt,v_gene,len,abundance,j_gene,d_gene
CAGRPNTEAFF,TGTGCCGGCCGGCCGAACACTGAAGCTTTCTTT,TRBV12-3/TRBV12-4,11,NA,TRBJ1-1,NA
CASSKHSGGLSEQFF,TGTGCCAGCAGCAAACATAGCGGGGGCCTGAGTGAGCAGTTCTTC,TRBV5-4,15,NA,TRBJ2-1,TRBD2
CATSDPGGRGVDTQYF,TGTGCCACCAGTGACCCCGGCGGCAGAGGCGTGGATACGCAGTATTTT,TRBV24-1,16,NA,TRBJ2-3,NA
CASSSGTGPEPEAFF,TGTGCCAGCAGCAGTGGGACAGGACCCGAGCCTGAAGCTTTCTTT,TRBV21-1,15,NA,TRBJ1-1,NA
CASSSKKGSYNEQFF,TGTGCCAGCTCGTCGAAGAAAGGCTCCTACAATGAGCAGTTCTTC,TRBV18,15,NA,TRBJ2-1,NA
CASSAKQGAPQPQHF,TGTGCCAGCAGTGCAAAACAGGGGGCGCCTCAGCCCCAGCATTTT,TRBV6-2/TRBV6-3,15,NA,TRBJ1-5,TRBD1
CASRARTGTGGGYTF,TGTGCCAGCAGAGCAAGGACCGGGACAGGTGGTGGCTACACCTTC,TRBV2,15,few,TRBJ1-2,TRBD1
CAISELAGGYNEQFF,TGTGCCATCAGTGAGTTAGCGGGGGGATACAATGAGCAGTTCTTC,TRBV10-3,15,NA,TRBJ2-1,TRBD2
CSVGRGSYNEQFF,TGCAGCGTTGGGCGGGGGAGCTACAATGAGCAGTTCTTC,TRBV29-1,13,NA,TRBJ2-1,TRBD2
CAIRKDTNTEAFF,TGTGCCATCAGAAAAGACACGAACACTGAAGCTTTCTTT,TRBV10-3,13,NA,TRBJ1-1,NA
CASSLSYPSTGELFF,TGTGCCAGCAGCTTAAGCTACCCGAGCACCGGGGAGCTGTTTTTT,TRBV7-3,15,NA,TRBJ2-2,NA
CASRTGLYGYTF,TGTGCCAGCAGAACGGGACTGTATGGCTACACCTTC,TRBV6-6,12,few,TRBJ1-2,NA
CASSFQGADTQYF,TGTGCCAGCAGCTTCCAGGGGGCAGATACGCAGTATTTT,TRBV11-1,13,NA,TRBJ2-3,TRBD1
CASRNGVSGANVLTF,TGTGCCAGCAGGAACGGGGTCTCCGGGGCCAACGTCCTGACTTTC,TRBV28,15,NA,TRBJ2-6,NA
CASSLDVGGNTEAFF,TGCGCCAGCAGCTTGGATGTGGGTGGGAACACTGAAGCTTTCTTT,TRBV5-1,15,NA,TRBJ1-1,NA
CASCVGGSTDTQYF,TGTGCCAGCTGCGTGGGGGGGAGCACAGATACGCAGTATTTT,TRBV6-5,14,NA,TRBJ2-3,TRBD2
CASVYSPYGYTF,TGTGCCAGCGTCTACAGCCCCTATGGCTACACCTTC,TRBV2,12,NA,TRBJ1-2,NA
CASSLAGHNQPQHF,TGCGCCAGCAGTCTGGCGGGTCACAATCAGCCCCAGCATTTT,TRBV5-1,14,NA,TRBJ1-5,NA
CASSLEGGVRNTEAFF,TGTGCCAGCAGCTTAGAAGGGGGCGTAAGGAACACTGAAGCTTTCTTT,TRBV7-2,16,NA,TRBJ1-1,TRBD1
CATRRDDTEAFF,TGTGCCACCAGGAGGGACGATACTGAAGCTTTCTTT,TRBV24-1,12,NA,TRBJ1-1,NA
CASRQGASQPQHF,TGTGCCAGCAGACAGGGGGCGAGTCAGCCCCAGCATTTT,TRBV2,13,few,TRBJ1-5,TRBD1
CSVIITGGGQPQHF,TGCAGCGTAATCATTACAGGGGGTGGGCAGCCCCAGCATTTT,TRBV29-1,14,NA,TRBJ1-5,TRBD1